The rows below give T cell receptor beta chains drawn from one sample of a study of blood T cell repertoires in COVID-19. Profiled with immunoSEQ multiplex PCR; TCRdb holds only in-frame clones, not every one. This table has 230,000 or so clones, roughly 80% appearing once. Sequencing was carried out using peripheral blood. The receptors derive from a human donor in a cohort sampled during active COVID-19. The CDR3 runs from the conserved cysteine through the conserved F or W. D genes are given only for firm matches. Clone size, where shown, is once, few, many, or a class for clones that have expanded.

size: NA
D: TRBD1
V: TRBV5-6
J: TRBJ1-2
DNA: TGTGCCAGCAGTTCGGGACAGAGAACCTATGGCTACACCTTC
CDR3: CASSSGQRTYGYTF

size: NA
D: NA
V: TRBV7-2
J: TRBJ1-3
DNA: TGTGCCAGCAGCTTAATCGGGGGCTCTGGAAACACCATATATTTT
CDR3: CASSLIGGSGNTIYF

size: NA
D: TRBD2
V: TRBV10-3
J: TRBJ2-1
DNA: TGTGCCATCAGTGGCGGGGGAAGCTCCTACAATGAGCAGTTCTTC
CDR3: CAISGGGSSYNEQFF

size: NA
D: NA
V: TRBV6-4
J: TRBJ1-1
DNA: TGTGCCAGCAGTACCACAGGGACCACTGAAGCTTTCTTT
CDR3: CASSTTGTTEAFF

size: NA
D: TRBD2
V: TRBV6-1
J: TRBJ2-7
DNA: TGTGCCAGCAGTGAAGGTAATAGCGGGAGCTACGAGCAGTACTTC
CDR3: CASSEGNSGSYEQYF

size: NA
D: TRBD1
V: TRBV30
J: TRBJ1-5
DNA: TGTGCCTGGCGGTCCGGGGGACAGGGTGGCAATCAGCCCCAGCATTTT
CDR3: CAWRSGGQGGNQPQHF

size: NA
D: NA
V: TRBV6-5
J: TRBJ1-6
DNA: TGTGCCAGCAGTTACTCGAGGGGGACACCCCTCCACTTT
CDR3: CASSYSRGTPLHF

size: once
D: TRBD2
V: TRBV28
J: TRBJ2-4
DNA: TGTGCCAGCAGTCGACTAGCGGGGGCAGCCAAAAACATTCAGTACTTC
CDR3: CASSRLAGAAKNIQYF

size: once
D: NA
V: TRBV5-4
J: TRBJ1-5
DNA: TGTGCCAGCAGCTTGGACAGGGTTCAGCCCCAGCATTTT
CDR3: CASSLDRVQPQHF

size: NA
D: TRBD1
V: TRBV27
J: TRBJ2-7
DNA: TGTGCCAGCAGTTTCAGCAGGGGGATCTCCTACGAGCAGTACTTC
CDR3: CASSFSRGISYEQYF

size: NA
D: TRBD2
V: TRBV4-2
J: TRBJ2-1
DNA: TGTGCCAGCAGCCAAGATCCCCGGGGGGGCCACAATGAGCAGTTCTTC
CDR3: CASSQDPRGGHNEQFF

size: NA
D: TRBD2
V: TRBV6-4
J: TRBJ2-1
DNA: TGTGCCAGCAGGGCCCAACCTTTAGCGGGAGGGCTCGGGAATGAGCAGTTCTTC
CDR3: CASRAQPLAGGLGNEQFF

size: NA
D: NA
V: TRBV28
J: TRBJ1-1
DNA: TGTGCCAGCAGCCTTACAGGGTTGACTGAAGCTTTCTTT
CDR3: CASSLTGLTEAFF

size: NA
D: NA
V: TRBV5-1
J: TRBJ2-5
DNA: TGCGCCAGCAGCTTGTATCGGGTGGAGGAGACCCAGTACTTC
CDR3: CASSLYRVEETQYF

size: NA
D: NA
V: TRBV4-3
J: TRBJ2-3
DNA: TGCGCCAGCAGCCAAGGGGGCTCGATGAGCACAGATACGCAGTATTTT
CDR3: CASSQGGSMSTDTQYF

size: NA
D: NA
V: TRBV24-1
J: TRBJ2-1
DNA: TGTGCCACCAGTGATGTAGAGTGGGCGCGGGGCAATGAGCAGTTCTTC
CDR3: CATSDVEWARGNEQFF

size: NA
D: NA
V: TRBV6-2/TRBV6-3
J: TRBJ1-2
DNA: TGTGCCAGCAGTTTTCGGCCGAATCGGGTTTATGGCTACACCTTC
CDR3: CASSFRPNRVYGYTF

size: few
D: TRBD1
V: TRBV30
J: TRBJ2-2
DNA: TGTGCCTGGAGTGTACGGGACAGGGACACCGGGGAGCTGTTTTTT
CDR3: CAWSVRDRDTGELFF

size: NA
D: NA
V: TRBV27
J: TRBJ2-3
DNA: TGTGCCAGCAGTTCAAGATCGGGAGTAGATACGCAGTATTTT
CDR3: CASSSRSGVDTQYF

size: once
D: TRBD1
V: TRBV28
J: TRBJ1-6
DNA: TGTGCCAGCAGTTCGGTACAGGGGAATTCACCCCTCCACTTT
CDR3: CASSSVQGNSPLHF

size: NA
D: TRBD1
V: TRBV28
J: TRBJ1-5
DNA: TGTGCCAGCAGTTCGGAGCAGGGGGTAAATCAGCCCCAGCATTTT
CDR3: CASSSEQGVNQPQHF

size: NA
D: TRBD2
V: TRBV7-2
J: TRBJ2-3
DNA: TGTGCCAGCAGCTTACTAGCGGGAGGGGGGACAGATACGCAGTATTTT
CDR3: CASSLLAGGGTDTQYF

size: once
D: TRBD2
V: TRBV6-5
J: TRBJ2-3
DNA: TGTGCCAGCAGTTACGTGACTAGCGCCCGCACAGATACGCAGTATTTT
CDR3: CASSYVTSARTDTQYF

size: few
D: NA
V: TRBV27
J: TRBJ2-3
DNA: TGTGCCAGCAGCAAGACGCAGGGGTTATTCACAGATACGCAGTATTTT
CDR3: CASSKTQGLFTDTQYF

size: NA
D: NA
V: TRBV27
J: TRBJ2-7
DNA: TGTGCCAGCAGTTTAAAAGGTCTGGGGAGGGGGAAAAACGAGCAGTACTTC
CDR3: CASSLKGLGRGKNEQYF

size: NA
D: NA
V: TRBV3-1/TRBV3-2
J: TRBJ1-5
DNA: TGTGCCAGCAGCCAAGAGGGAGGGGGCAATCAGCCCCAGCATTTT
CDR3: CASSQEGGGNQPQHF

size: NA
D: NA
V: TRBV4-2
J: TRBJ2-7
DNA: TGTGCCAGCAGCCAAGTAAATCTGGGCACCTACGAGCAGTACTTC
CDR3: CASSQVNLGTYEQYF

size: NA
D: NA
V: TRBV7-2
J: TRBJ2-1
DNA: TGTGCCAGCAGCTTTCGGATAGCGGACTACAATGAGCAGTTCTTC
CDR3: CASSFRIADYNEQFF

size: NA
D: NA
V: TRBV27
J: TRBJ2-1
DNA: TGTGCCAGCAGTATCGCCGGGCCGACAGACAATGAGCAGTTCTTC
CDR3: CASSIAGPTDNEQFF

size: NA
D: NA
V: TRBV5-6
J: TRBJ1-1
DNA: TGTGCCAGCAGTTATCCGACAGCAATGAACACTGAAGCTTTCTTT
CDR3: CASSYPTAMNTEAFF

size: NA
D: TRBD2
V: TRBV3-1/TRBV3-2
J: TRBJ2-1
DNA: TGTGCCAGCAGCCCCTACACACTAGCGGGAGCCCCCTACAATGAGCAGTTCTTC
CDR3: CASSPYTLAGAPYNEQFF

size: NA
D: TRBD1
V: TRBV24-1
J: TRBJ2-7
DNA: TGTGCCACCAGTGATTTACCTGGGACAGGGGGCGAGCAGTACTTC
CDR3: CATSDLPGTGGEQYF

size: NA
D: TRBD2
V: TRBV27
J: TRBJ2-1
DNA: TGTGCCAGCAGGCAGCGGGGGGGCTCCTACAATGAGCAGTTCTTC
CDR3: CASRQRGGSYNEQFF

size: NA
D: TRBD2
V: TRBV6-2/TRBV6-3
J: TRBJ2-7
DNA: TGTGCCAGCAGCCGTAGCGGGAGCTCCTACGAGCAGTACTTC
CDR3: CASSRSGSSYEQYF

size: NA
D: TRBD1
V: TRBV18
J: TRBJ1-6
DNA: TGTGCCAGCTCACATTTGGACAGGGCAAGTAATTCACCCCTCCACTTT
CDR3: CASSHLDRASNSPLHF

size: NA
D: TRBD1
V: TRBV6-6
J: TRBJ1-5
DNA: TGTGCCAGCACTTTAAGGGACAGGAGAGATCAGCCCCAGCATTTT
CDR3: CASTLRDRRDQPQHF

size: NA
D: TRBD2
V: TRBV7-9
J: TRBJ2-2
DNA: TGTGCCAGCATCCAGCGGGAGGTATATAACGGGGAGCTGTTTTTT
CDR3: CASIQREVYNGELFF

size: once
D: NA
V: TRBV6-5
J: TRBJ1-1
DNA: TGTGCCAGCATCTTAAATAGGGGGAACACTGAAGCTTTCTTT
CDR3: CASILNRGNTEAFF

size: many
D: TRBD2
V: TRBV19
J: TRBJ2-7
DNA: TGTGCCAGTAGTCTCGGGACTAGCGGTTACTACGAGCAGTACTTC
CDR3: CASSLGTSGYYEQYF

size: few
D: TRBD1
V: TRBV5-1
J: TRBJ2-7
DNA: TGCGCCAGCAGTCCGGGACAGGGCGGTGACGAGCAGTACTTC
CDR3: CASSPGQGGDEQYF

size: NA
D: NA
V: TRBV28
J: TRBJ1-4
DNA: TGTGCCAGCAGTCTAACAGGGATGGGGACTAATGAAAAACTGTTTTTT
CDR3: CASSLTGMGTNEKLFF

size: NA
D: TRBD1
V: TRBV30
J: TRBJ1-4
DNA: TGTGCCTGGAGGGGACAGGGTACATTTAATGAAAAACTGTTTTTT
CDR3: CAWRGQGTFNEKLFF

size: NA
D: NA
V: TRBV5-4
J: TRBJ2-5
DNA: TGTGCCAGCAGCTTGTTTCTTTCTTATGAGACCCAGTACTTC
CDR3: CASSLFLSYETQYF

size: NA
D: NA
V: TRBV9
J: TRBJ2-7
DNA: TGTGCCAGCAGCCCGTCACAGGGAGAGCAGTACTTC
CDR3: CASSPSQGEQYF

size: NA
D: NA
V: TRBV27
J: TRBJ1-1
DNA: TGTGCCAGCAGTTATCGTCCGGGGGACACTGAAGCTTTCTTT
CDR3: CASSYRPGDTEAFF

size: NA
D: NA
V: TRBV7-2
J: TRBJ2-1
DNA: TGTGCCAGCAAACAGGGTTTCAGCAATGAGCAGTTCTTC
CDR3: CASKQGFSNEQFF

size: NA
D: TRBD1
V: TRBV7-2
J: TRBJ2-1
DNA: TGTGCCAGCAGCTCGTACAGGGGCGCGACCTACAATGAGCAGTTCTTC
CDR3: CASSSYRGATYNEQFF

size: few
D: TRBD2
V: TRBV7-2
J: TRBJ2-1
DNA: TGTGCCAGCAGACTTAGCGGGAGCTCCTACAATGAGCAGTTCTTC
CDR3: CASRLSGSSYNEQFF

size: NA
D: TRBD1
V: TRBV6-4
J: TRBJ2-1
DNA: TGTGCCAGCAGTACCGGACAGGGGGCTTCCAATGAGCAGTTCTTC
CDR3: CASSTGQGASNEQFF

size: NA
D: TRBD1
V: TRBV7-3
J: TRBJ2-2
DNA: TGTGCCAGCAGCTCCCGGGACAGGGGGTCGACCGGGGAGCTGTTTTTT
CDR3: CASSSRDRGSTGELFF

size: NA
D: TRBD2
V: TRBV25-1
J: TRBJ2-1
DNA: TGTGCCAGCAGTTCCGGGACTAGCGGGGTTTACAATGAGCAGTTCTTC
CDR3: CASSSGTSGVYNEQFF

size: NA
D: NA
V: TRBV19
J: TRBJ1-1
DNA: TGTGCCAGTAGTATATCAGGGGCTACTGAAGCTTTCTTT
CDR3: CASSISGATEAFF

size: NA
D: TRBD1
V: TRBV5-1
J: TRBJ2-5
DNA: TGCGCCAGCAGCTTGGACAGGACAGGGGGCCAAGAGACCCAGTACTTC
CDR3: CASSLDRTGGQETQYF